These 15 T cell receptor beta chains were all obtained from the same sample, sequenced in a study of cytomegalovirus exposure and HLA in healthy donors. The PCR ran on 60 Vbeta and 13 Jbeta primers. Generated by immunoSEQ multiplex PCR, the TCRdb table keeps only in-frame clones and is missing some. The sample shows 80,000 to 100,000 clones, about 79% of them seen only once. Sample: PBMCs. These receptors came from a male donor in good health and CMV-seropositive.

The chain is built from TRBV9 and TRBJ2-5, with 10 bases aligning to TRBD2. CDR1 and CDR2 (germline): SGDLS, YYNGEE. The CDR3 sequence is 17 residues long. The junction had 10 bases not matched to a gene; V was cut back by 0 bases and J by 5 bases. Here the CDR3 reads CASSVDGSGGAGETQYF. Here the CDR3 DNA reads TGTGCCAGCAGCGTAGATGGAAGCGGGGGGGCCGGGGAGACCCAGTACTTC.

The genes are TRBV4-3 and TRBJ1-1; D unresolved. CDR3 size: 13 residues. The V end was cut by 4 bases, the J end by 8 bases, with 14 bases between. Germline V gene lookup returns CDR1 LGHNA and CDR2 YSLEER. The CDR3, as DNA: TGCGCCAGCAGCCCTGGACTAAGGGCCGAAGCTTTCTTT. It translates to CASSPGLRAEAFF.

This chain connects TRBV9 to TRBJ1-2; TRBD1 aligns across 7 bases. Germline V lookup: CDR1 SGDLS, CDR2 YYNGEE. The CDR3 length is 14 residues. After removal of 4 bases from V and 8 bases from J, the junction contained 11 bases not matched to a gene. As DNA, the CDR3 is TGTGCCAGCAGCACCGGGACAGAGGTATACGGCTACACCTTC. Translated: CASSTGTEVYGYTF.

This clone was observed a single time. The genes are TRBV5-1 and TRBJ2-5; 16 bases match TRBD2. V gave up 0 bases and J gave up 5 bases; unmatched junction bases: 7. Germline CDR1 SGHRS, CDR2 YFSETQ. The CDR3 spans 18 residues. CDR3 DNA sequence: TGCGCCAGCAGCTTGGATGGGACTAGCGGGGGGGCCGGGGAGACCCAGTACTTC. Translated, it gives CASSLDGTSGGAGETQYF. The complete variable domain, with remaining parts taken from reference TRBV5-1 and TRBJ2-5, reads KAGVTQTPRYLIKTRGQQVTLSCSPISGHRSVSWYQQTPGQGLQFLFEYFSETQRNKGNFPGRFSGRQFSNSRSEMNVSTLELGDSALYLCASSLDGTSGGAGETQYFGPGTRLLVL.

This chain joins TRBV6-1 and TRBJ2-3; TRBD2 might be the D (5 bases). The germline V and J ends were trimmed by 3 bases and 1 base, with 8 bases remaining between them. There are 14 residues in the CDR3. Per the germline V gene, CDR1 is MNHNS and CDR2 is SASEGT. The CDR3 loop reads CASSERARTDTQYF. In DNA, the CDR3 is TGTGCCAGCAGTGAGCGGGCGCGCACAGATACGCAGTATTTT.

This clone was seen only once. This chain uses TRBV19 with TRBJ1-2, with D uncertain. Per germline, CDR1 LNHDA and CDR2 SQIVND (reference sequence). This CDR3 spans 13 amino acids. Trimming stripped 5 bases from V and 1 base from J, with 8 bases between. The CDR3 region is CASSPTINYGYTF. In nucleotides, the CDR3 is TGTGCCAGTAGTCCGACAATTAACTATGGCTACACCTTC.

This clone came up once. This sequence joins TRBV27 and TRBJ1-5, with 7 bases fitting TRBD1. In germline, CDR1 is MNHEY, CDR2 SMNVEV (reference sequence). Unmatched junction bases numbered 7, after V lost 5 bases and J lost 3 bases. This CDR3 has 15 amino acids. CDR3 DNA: TGTGCCAGCAGTCCCAGGGGGAACATCAATCAGCCCCAGCATTTT. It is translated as CASSPRGNINQPQHF.

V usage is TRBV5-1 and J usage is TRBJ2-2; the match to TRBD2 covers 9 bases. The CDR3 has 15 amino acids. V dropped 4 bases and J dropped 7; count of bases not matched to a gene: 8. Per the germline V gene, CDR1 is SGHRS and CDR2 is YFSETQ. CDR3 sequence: CASSPRGLADGELFF. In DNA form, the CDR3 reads TGCGCCAGCAGCCCGAGGGGACTAGCCGACGGGGAGCTGTTTTTT.

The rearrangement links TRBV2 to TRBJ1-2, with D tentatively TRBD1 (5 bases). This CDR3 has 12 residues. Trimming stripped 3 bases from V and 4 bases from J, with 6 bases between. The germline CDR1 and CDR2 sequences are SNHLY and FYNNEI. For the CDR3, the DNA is TGTGCCAGCAGTGAGACAGTCTATGGCTACACCTTC. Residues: CASSETVYGYTF.

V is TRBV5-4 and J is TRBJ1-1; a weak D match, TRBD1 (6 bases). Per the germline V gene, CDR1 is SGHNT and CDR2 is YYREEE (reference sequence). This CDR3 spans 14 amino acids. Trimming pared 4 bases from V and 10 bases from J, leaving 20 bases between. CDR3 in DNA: TGTGCCAGCAGCCAACGACAGGCTAGTGGAGTAGCTTTCTTT. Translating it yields CASSQRQASGVAFF. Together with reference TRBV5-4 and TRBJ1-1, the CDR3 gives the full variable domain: ETGVTQSPTHLIKTRGQQVTLRCSSQSGHNTVSWYQQALGQGPQFIFQYYREEENGRGNFPPRFSGLQFPNYSSELNVNALELDDSALYLCASSQRQASGVAFFGQGTRLTVV.

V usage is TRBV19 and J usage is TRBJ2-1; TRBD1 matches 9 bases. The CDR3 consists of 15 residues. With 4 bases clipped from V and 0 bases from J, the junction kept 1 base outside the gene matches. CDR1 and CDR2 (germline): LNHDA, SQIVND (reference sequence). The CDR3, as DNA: TGTGCCAGTAGTACGGGACAGGGCTCCTACAATGAGCAGTTCTTC. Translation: CASSTGQGSYNEQFF.

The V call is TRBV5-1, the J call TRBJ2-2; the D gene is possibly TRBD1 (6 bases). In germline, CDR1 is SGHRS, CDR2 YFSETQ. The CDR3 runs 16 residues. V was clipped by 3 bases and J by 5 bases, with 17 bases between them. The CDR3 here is CASSSAGTMKTGELFF. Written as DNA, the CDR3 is TGCGCCAGCAGCTCGGCCGGGACAATGAAAACCGGGGAGCTGTTTTTT.

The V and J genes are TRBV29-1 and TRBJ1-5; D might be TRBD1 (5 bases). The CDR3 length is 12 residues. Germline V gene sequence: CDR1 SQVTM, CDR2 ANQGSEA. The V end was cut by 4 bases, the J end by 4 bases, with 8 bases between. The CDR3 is CSVGGGNQPQHF. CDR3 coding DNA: TGCAGCGTTGGGGGGGGAAATCAGCCCCAGCATTTT.

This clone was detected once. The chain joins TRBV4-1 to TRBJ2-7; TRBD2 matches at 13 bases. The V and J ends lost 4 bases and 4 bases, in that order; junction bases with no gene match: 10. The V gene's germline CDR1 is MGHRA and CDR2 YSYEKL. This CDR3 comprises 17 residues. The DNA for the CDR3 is TGCGCCAGCAGCCCCCGACTAGCGGGGGGCCTTAGTTACGAGCAGTACTTC. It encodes CASSPRLAGGLSYEQYF.

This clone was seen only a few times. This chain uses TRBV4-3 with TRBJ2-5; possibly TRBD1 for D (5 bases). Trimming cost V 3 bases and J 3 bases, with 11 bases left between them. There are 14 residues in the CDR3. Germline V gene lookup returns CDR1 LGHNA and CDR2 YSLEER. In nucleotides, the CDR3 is TGCGCCAGCAGCCATACTGACAGAAAAGAGACCCAGTACTTC. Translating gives CASSHTDRKETQYF.